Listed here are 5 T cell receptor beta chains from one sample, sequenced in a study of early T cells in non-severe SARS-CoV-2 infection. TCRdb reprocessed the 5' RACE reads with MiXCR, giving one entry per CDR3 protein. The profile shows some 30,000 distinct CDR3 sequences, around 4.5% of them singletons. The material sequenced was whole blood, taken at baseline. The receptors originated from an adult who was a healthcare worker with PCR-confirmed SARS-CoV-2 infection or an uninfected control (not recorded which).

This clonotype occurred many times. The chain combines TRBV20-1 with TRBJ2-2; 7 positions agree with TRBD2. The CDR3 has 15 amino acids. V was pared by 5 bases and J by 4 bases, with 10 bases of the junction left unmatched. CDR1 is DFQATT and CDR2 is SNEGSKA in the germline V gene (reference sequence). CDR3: CSAARAGIGTGELFF. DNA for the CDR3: TGCAGTGCTGCAAGAGCGGGGATCGGCACCGGGGAGCTGTTTTTT.

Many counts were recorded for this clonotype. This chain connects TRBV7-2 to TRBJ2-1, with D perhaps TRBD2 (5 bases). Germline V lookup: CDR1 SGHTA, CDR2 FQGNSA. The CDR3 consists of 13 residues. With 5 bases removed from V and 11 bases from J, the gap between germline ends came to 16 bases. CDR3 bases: TGTGCCAGCAGCCCCGGGCGGAGGCTCCAGCAGTTCTTC. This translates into CASSPGRRLQQFF.

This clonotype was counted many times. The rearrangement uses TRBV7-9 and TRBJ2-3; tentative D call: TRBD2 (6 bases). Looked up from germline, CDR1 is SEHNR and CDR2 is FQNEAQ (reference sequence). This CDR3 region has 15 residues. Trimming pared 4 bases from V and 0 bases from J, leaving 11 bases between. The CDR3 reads CASSSGSHSTDTQYF. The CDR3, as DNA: TGTGCCAGCAGCTCCGGGAGTCATAGCACAGATACGCAGTATTTT.

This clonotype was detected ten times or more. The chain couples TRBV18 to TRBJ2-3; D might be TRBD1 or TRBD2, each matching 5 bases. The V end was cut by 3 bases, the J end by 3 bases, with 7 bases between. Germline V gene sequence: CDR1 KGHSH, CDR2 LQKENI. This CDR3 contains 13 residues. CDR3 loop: CASSPGATDTQYF. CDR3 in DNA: TGTGCCAGCTCACCCGGGGCTACAGATACGCAGTATTTT. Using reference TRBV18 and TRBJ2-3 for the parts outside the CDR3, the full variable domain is NAGVMQNPRHLVRRRGQEARLRCSPMKGHSHVYWYRQLPEEGLKFMVYLQKENIIDESGMPKERFSAEFPKEGPSILRIQQVVRGDSAAYFCASSPGATDTQYFGPGTRLTVL.

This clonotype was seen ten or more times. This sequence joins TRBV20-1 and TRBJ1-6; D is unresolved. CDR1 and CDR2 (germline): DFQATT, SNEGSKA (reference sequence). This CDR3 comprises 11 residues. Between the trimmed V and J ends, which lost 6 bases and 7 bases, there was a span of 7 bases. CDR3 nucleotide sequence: TGCAGTGCCCGGACGAATTCACCCCTCCACTTT. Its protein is CSARTNSPLHF.